This T cell receptor beta chain was sequenced for a study of human T cells and chemical hapten exposure. Study overall: Subjects had 2% DPC placed on around 2 cm by around 2 cm of upper inner arm skin for sensitization. Regarding the study as a whole: There was alopecia in the donors, so their immune response may differ from that of healthy people. There was no change with DPC sensitization in TCRs above 1 in 1000 frequency.

Ten or more counts support this clonotype. As yet, its antigen is unknown. The CDR3 runs to 16 residues. CDR1 is MNHEY and CDR2 is SVGAGI in the germline V gene. Trimming removed 6 bases at V and 0 bases at J, with 15 bases between. TCRdb reanalysed the RACE reads using MiXCR and keeps one entry per CDR3 protein. This sample has more than 75,000 distinct CDR3 sequences, with about 9% found just once. Time point here: patch test 2, 6 weeks after DPC sensitization. Treatment denoted: therapeutic diphenylcyclopropenone sensitization with weekly scalp DPC. The sequencing used whole blood, collected in connection with sensitization to the hapten diphenylcyclopropenone (DPC). V usage is TRBV6-5 and J usage is TRBJ2-1; no definite D call. This TCR came from a woman aged 35 to 49 with alopecia areata. Some clones in this sample may be carry-over from other donors' samples. CDR3 DNA: TGTGCCAGCAGCTTGAGTCTCTTGGGCTCCTACAATGAGCAGTTCTTC. It is translated as CASSLSLLGSYNEQFF.